The rows below give T cell receptor beta chains drawn from one sample of a study of T cells in Graves' hyperthyroidism and ophthalmopathy. TCRdb redid the calling of the multiplex PCR reads with MiXCR, one entry per CDR3 protein. This sample yields roughly 290,000 distinct CDR3 sequences, of which roughly 13% are seen a single time; roughly 7.9% belongs to the top ten. Sequencing was carried out using blood. The origin of the receptors is a woman aged 40 to 49 with Graves' hyperthyroidism. Both conserved end residues are part of each CDR3. A D gene is named only where the DNA matches it firmly. Where a row states a size, it is once, few, many or the class of an expanded clone; other rows omit it.

j_gene	v_gene	abundance	d_gene	CDR3nt	CDR3aa
TRBJ1-6	TRBV28	NA	NA	TGTGCCAGCAGTTTATGGTATGAAGATAATTCACCCCTCCACTTT	CASSLWYEDNSPLHF
TRBJ2-2	TRBV5-1	NA	TRBD2	TGCGCCAGCAGCTATGCTAGCGGGAGTAGGGCCGCCGGGGAGCTGTTTTTT	CASSYASGSRAAGELFF
TRBJ1-2	TRBV10-3	many	TRBD1	TGTGCCTCCCGGGCGGATACAGGGGCACAAGGCTACACCTTC	CASRADTGAQGYTF
TRBJ1-1	TRBV7-9	many	NA	TGTGCCAGCAGCTCCCCGGCAGGGCAGAACACTGAAGCTTTCTTT	CASSSPAGQNTEAFF
TRBJ2-2	TRBV6-5	few	TRBD2	TGTGCCAGCAGTTATGGCCGGTGGACGGCGGGGGTCGGGGAGCTGTTTTTT	CASSYGRWTAGVGELFF
TRBJ2-1	TRBV18	NA	TRBD1	TGTGCCAGCTCGCCCCAAACCCTCGGGACAGACAATGAGCAGTTCTTC	CASSPQTLGTDNEQFF
TRBJ1-6	TRBV7-6	many	NA	TGTGCCAGCACCCGTCGGCCGAATTCACCCCTCCACTTT	CASTRRPNSPLHF
TRBJ2-3	TRBV10-3	few	TRBD1	TGTGCCATCAACGGACAGGGCGGCACAGATACGCAGTATTTT	CAINGQGGTDTQYF
TRBJ1-6	TRBV6-4	NA	NA	TGTGCCAGCAGTGACTTCGGCTCCTATAATTCACCCCTCCACTTT	CASSDFGSYNSPLHF
TRBJ2-7	TRBV20-1	many	NA	TGCAGTGCTGGCGGGACGAAGAACTACGAGCAGTACTTC	CSAGGTKNYEQYF
TRBJ2-5	TRBV28	many	NA	TGTGCCAGCAGCCCCGGCGGATCGAGGGGCGAGACCCAGTACTTC	CASSPGGSRGETQYF
TRBJ1-4	TRBV20-1	many	TRBD1	TGCAGTGCAGGCGGGACAGGGGGTGAAAAACTGTTTTTT	CSAGGTGGEKLFF
TRBJ1-1	TRBV27	few	NA	TGTGCCAGCAGTTTGAGGGGCCGGGCGGGCACTGAAGCTTTCTTT	CASSLRGRAGTEAFF
TRBJ2-5	TRBV30	many	TRBD2	TGTGCCTGGGGAGCCCCCCTGAAGCGGGAGGAAGAGACCCAGTACTTC	CAWGAPLKREEETQYF
TRBJ2-1	TRBV6-2/TRBV6-3	many	TRBD1	TGTGCCAGCAGAGCTGGGACAGGGCGATACAATGAGCAGTTCTTC	CASRAGTGRYNEQFF
TRBJ2-7	TRBV3-1	many	TRBD1	TGTGCCAGCAGCCTGGGACAGGGTGGTCGCAAGCAGTACTTC	CASSLGQGGRKQYF
TRBJ1-5	TRBV20-1	many	NA	TGCAGTGCTGCCGTGGAGGCAGGGAACCAGCCCCAGCATTTT	CSAAVEAGNQPQHF
TRBJ2-1	TRBV29-1	NA	NA	TGCAGCGTGGGGGGCAGGGGGATCTATGAGCAGTTCTTC	CSVGGRGIYEQFF
TRBJ2-3	TRBV10-3	many	TRBD2	TGTGCCATCAGTGAGTCTCCTAGCGGGACGAGCACAGATACGCAGTATTTT	CAISESPSGTSTDTQYF
TRBJ1-2	TRBV3-1	few	NA	TGTGCCAGCAGCCAACGAACAAAAGATGGCTACACCTTC	CASSQRTKDGYTF
TRBJ1-5	TRBV2	many	NA	TGTGCCAGCAGCCGGGACTTTGATCAGCCCCAGCATTTT	CASSRDFDQPQHF
TRBJ2-2	TRBV14	NA	NA	TGTGCCAGCAGCCAAGGCTCCTACACCGGGGAGCTGTTTTTT	CASSQGSYTGELFF
TRBJ1-6	TRBV2	many	NA	TGTGCCAGCAGAATTGACAAATACTCCTATAATTCACCCCTCCACTTT	CASRIDKYSYNSPLHF
TRBJ1-1	TRBV11-2	many	NA	TGTGCCAGCAGCGGTCACATGAACACTGAAGCTTTCTTT	CASSGHMNTEAFF
TRBJ2-1	TRBV20-1	few	TRBD1	TGCAGTGCGACAGGGAGAGAGGCCCTCTCCTACAATGAGCAGTTCTTC	CSATGREALSYNEQFF
TRBJ2-1	TRBV30	many	TRBD2	TGTGCCTGGAGTCTGACGGGAGGTGGTGAGCAGTTCTTC	CAWSLTGGGEQFF
TRBJ1-5	TRBV6-1	many	NA	TGTGCCAGCAGTAGGACTACAGGGACCAATCAGCCCCAGCATTTT	CASSRTTGTNQPQHF
TRBJ1-1	TRBV20-1	many	NA	TGCAGTGCAGGGAGCGCGGGGTTGAACACTGAAGCTTTCTTT	CSAGSAGLNTEAFF
TRBJ2-5	TRBV15	NA	TRBD1	TGTGCCACCAGCAGAGCGGACAGGGCGGGGGAGACCCAGTACTTC	CATSRADRAGETQYF
TRBJ1-5	TRBV12-3/TRBV12-4	many	NA	TGTGCCAGCAGCCCAGACAGGAACAATCAGCCCCAGCATTTT	CASSPDRNNQPQHF
TRBJ2-7	TRBV2	many	TRBD2	TGTGCCAGCTCTCTCGGGGGGAGGCTCTCCTACGAGCAGTACTTC	CASSLGGRLSYEQYF
TRBJ2-4	TRBV16	few	TRBD1	TGTGCCAGCAGAAAGACAGGGCAGGCCAAAAACATTCAGTACTTC	CASRKTGQAKNIQYF
TRBJ2-2	TRBV2	many	NA	TGTGCCAGCAGCAAGTACCTCACCGGGGAGCTGTTTTTT	CASSKYLTGELFF
TRBJ2-5	TRBV12-3/TRBV12-4	NA	TRBD1	TGTGCCACTGCCCCGGGACAGGGGGCACCAGAGACCCAGTACTTC	CATAPGQGAPETQYF
TRBJ2-3	TRBV4-1	NA	NA	TGCGCCAGCAGCCAAGATGGTGCCGGCGGGGCCACAGATACGCAGTATTTT	CASSQDGAGGATDTQYF
TRBJ1-5	TRBV29-1	many	TRBD1	TGCAGCGCCGGGACAGGGAACAATCAGCCCCAGCATTTT	CSAGTGNNQPQHF
TRBJ2-7	TRBV27	many	TRBD2	TGTGCCAGCAGTTCAGGACTAGCGGGGTCCTACGAGCAGTACTTC	CASSSGLAGSYEQYF
TRBJ2-5	TRBV28	NA	NA	TGTGCCAGCAGTTATCAGTCAGAGACCCAGTACTTC	CASSYQSETQYF
TRBJ2-5	TRBV6-1	many	TRBD1	TGTGCCAGCAGTTACCTGGGACAGCCACAAGAGACCCAGTACTTC	CASSYLGQPQETQYF
TRBJ2-5	TRBV5-6	NA	NA	TGTGCCAGCAGCCCAGTAGACCTAAAAGAGACCCAGTACTTC	CASSPVDLKETQYF
TRBJ1-6	TRBV7-9	NA	TRBD1	TGTGCCAGCAGCTTACCGACCGGGACAGGCGTAAATTCACCCCTCCACTTT	CASSLPTGTGVNSPLHF
TRBJ2-3	TRBV30	NA	TRBD2	TGTGCCTGGAAGCCAGCGGGAGCGAGCACAGATACGCAGTATTTT	CAWKPAGASTDTQYF
TRBJ2-1	TRBV5-1	few	NA	TGCGCCAGCAGCCCCCCCCAAGCAGGGTCTCACAATGAGCAGTTCTTC	CASSPPQAGSHNEQFF
TRBJ2-2	TRBV7-2	NA	NA	TGTGCCAGCAGCTCTAACAGGGGAGGCGGCACCGGGGGGCTGTTTTTT	CASSSNRGGGTGGLFF